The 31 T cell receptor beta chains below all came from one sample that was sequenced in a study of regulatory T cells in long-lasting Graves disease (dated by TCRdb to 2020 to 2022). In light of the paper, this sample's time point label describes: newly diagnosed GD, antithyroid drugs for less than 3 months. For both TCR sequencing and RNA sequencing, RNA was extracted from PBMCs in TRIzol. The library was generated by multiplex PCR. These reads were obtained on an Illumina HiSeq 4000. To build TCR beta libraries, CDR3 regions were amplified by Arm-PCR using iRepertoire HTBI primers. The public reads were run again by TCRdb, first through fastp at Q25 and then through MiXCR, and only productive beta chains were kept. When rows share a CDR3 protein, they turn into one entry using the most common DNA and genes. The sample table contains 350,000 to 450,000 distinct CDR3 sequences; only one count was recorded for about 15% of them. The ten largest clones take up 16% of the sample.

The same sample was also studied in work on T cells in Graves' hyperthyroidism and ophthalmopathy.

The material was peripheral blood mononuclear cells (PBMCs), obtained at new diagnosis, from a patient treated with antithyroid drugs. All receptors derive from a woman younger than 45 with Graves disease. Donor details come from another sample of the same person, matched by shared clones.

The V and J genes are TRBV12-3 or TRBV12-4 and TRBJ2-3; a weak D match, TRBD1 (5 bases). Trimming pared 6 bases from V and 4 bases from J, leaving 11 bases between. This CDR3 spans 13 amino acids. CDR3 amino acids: CASSQTGPDTQYF. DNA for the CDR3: TGTGCCAGCAGCCAAACAGGTCCAGATACGCAGTATTTT.

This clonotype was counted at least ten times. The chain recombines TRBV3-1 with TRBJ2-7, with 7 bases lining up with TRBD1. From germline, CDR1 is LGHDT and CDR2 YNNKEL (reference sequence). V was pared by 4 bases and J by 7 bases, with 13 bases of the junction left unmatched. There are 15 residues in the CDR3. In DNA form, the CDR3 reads TGTGCCAGCAGCCCCCGACAGGGTCAAGGCGGGGAGCAGTACTTC. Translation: CASSPRQGQGGEQYF.

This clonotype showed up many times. The CDR3 region has the DNA TGTGCCAGCAGGCGACGACTAGCGGATCACAATGAGCAGTTCTTC. Protein: CASRRRLADHNEQFF. This chain uses TRBV11-2 with TRBJ2-1; 9 nucleotides agree with TRBD2. V lost 6 bases, J lost 5 bases, and 8 bases stayed unmatched. The CDR3 extends over 15 amino acids. Germline V CDR1 and CDR2: SGHAT, FQNNGV.

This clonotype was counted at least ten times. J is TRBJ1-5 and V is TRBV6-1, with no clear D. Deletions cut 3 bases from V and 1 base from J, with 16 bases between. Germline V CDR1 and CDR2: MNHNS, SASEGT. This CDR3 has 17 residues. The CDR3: CASSEEPVDLSNQPQHF. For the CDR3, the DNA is TGTGCCAGCAGTGAGGAGCCCGTGGATCTGAGCAATCAGCCCCAGCATTTT.

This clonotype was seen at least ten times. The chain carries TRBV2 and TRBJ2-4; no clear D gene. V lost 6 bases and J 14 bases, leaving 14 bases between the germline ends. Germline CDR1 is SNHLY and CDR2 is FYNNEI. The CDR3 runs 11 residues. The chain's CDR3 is CASSETLEEYF. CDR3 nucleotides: TGTGCCAGCAGCGAGACCCTAGAGGAGTACTTC.

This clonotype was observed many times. The CDR3 sequence: CASSLPGNNQPQHF. The CDR3 DNA sequence: TGTGCCAGTAGTCTCCCAGGGAACAATCAGCCCCAGCATTTT. This sequence joins TRBV19 and TRBJ1-5, with D possibly being TRBD1 (5 bases). Germline loops: CDR1 LNHDA, CDR2 SQIVND (reference sequence). The CDR3 contains 14 residues. The germline V and J ends were trimmed by 5 bases and 3 bases, with 11 bases remaining between them.

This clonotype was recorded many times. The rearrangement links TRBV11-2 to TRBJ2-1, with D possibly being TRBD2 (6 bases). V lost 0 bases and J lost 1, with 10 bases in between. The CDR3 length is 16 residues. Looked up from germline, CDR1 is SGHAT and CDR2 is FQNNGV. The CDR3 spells CASSLDGGGSYNEQFF. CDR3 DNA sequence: TGTGCCAGCAGCTTAGATGGGGGAGGATCCTACAATGAGCAGTTCTTC.

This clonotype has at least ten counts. CDR3 region: CSAQRMEAGGYNEQFF. CDR3 DNA: TGCAGTGCGCAGCGGATGGAAGCGGGAGGCTACAATGAGCAGTTCTTC. This chain uses TRBV20-1 with TRBJ2-1, with 9 bases aligning to TRBD2. After removal of 6 bases from V and 3 bases from J, the junction contained 12 bases not matched to a gene. This CDR3 is built from 16 residues. Germline CDR1 is DFQATT and CDR2 is SNEGSKA (reference sequence).

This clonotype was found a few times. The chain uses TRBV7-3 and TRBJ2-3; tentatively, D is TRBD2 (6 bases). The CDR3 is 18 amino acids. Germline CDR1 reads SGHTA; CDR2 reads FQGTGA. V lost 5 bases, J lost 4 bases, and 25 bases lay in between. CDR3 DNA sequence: TGTGCCAGCAGCCCGGGGGACTGGGTACCCGTAAGGGCAGATACGCAGTATTTT. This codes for CASSPGDWVPVRADTQYF.

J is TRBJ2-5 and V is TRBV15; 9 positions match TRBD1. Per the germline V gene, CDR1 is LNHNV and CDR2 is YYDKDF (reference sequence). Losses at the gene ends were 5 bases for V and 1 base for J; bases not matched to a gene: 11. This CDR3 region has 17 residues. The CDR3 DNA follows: TGTGCCACCAGCGGACGACAGGGGGTCGGCCTCCAAGAGACCCAGTACTTC. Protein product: CATSGRQGVGLQETQYF.

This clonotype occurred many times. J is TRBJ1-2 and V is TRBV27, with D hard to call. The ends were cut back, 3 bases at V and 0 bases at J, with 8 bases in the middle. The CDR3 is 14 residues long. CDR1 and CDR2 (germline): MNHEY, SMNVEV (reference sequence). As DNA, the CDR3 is TGTGCCAGCAGTTTGGGGTACGCTAACTATGGCTACACCTTC. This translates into CASSLGYANYGYTF.

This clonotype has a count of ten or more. The CDR3 sequence is CASSPLTDEAFF. The CDR3 DNA reads as TGTGCCAGCTCACCACTGACAGATGAAGCTTTCTTT. The chain employs TRBV18 and TRBJ1-1; D might be TRBD1 (5 bases). Trimming shortened V by 1 base and J by 7 bases, and 7 bases separated the two germline ends. The CDR3 extends over 12 amino acids. Per germline, CDR1 KGHSH and CDR2 LQKENI. Combining the CDR3 with reference TRBV18 and TRBJ1-1 gives the whole variable domain NAGVMQNPRHLVRRRGQEARLRCSPMKGHSHVYWYRQLPEEGLKFMVYLQKENIIDESGMPKERFSAEFPKEGPSILRIQQVVRGDSAAYFCASSPLTDEAFFGQGTRLTVV.

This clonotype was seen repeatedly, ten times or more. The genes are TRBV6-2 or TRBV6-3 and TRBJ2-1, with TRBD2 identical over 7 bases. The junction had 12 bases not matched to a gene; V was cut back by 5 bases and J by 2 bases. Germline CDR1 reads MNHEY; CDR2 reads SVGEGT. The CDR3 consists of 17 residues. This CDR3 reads CASSGGLPRGPYNEQFF. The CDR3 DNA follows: TGTGCCAGCAGTGGGGGACTACCAAGAGGGCCCTACAATGAGCAGTTCTTC.

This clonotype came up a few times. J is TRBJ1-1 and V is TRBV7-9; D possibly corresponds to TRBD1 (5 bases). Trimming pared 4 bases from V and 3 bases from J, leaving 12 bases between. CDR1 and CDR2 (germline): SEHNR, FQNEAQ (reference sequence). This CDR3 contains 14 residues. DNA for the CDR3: TGTGCCAGCAGCTCCTACGAAGGGGACACTGAAGCTTTCTTT. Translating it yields CASSSYEGDTEAFF.

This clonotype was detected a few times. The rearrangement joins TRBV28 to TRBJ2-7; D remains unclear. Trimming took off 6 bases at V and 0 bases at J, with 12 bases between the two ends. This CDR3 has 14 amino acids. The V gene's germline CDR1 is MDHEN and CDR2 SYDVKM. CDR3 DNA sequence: TGTGCCAGCAGCCTAGGACGGATCTCCTACGAGCAGTACTTC. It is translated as CASSLGRISYEQYF.

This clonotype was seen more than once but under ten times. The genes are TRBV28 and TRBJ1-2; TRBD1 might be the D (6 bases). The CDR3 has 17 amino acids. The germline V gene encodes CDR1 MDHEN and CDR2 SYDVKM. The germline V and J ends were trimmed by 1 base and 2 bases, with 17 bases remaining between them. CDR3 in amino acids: CASSLSPFDRPNYGYTF. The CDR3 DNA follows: TGTGCCAGCAGTTTATCCCCCTTCGACAGGCCAAACTATGGCTACACCTTC.

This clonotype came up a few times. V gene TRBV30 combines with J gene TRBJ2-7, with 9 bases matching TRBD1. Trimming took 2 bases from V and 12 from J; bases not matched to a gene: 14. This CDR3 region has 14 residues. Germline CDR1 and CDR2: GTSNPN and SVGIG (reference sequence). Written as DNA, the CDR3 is TGTGCCTGGAGTAAGCCTCCGGGACAGGGCCACATGTACTTC. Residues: CAWSKPPGQGHMYF.

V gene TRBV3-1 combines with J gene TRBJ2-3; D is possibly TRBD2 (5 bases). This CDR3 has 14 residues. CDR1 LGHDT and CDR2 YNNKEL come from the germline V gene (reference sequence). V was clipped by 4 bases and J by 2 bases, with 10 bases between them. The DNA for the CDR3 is TGTGCCAGCAGCCTCCCCGGGATCACAGATACGCAGTATTTT. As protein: CASSLPGITDTQYF.

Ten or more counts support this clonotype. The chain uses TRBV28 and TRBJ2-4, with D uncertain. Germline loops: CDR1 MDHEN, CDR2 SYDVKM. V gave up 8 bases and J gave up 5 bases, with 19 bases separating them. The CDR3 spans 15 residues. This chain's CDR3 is CASGTDRWSENIQYF. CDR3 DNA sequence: TGTGCCAGCGGCACAGACCGATGGTCTGAAAACATTCAGTACTTC.

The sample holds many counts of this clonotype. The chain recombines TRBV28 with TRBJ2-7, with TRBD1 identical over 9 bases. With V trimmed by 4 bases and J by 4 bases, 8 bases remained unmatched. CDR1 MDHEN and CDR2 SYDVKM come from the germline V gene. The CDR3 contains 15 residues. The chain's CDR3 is CASSSETGGGYEQYF. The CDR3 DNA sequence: TGTGCCAGCAGTTCTGAGACAGGGGGGGGTTACGAGCAGTACTTC.

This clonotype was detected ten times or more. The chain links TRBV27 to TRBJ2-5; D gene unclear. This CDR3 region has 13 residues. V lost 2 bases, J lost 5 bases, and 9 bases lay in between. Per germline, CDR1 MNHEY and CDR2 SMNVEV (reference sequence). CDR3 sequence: CASSLAVGETQYF. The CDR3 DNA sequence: TGTGCCAGCAGTTTAGCGGTGGGCGAGACCCAGTACTTC.

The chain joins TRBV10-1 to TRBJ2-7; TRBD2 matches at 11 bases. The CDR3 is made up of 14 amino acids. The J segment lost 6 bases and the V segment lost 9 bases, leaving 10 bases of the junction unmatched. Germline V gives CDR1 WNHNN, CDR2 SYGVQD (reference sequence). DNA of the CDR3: TGCGCCAGTCATCTAGCGGGAGGCATGCGCGAGCAGTACTTC. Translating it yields CASHLAGGMREQYF.

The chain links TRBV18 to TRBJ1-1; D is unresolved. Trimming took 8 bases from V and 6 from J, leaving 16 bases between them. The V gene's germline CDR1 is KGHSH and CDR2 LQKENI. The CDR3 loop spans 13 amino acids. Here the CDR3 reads CASRSGFWPEAFF. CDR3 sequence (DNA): TGTGCCAGCAGATCGGGGTTTTGGCCTGAAGCTTTCTTT.

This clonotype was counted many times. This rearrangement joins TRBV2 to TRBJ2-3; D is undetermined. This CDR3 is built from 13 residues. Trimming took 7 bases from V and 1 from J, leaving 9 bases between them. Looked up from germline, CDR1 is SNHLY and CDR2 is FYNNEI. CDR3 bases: TGTGCCAGCACCGCCGAGGGCACAGATACGCAGTATTTT. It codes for CASTAEGTDTQYF.

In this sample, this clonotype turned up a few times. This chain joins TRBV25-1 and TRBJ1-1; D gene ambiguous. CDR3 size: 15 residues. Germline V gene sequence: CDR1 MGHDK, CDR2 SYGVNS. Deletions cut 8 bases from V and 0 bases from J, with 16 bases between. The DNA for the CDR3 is TGTGCCAGCCGCCCCCGGGGTCGGGTGAACACTGAAGCTTTCTTT. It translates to CASRPRGRVNTEAFF.

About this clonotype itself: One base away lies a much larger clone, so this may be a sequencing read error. The CDR3 DNA reads as TGTGCCGGCACTTCCGACAGCCACTCTGGGGCCAACGTCCTGACTTTC. It specifies CAGTSDSHSGANVLTF. The chain has TRBV6-2 or TRBV6-3 and TRBJ2-6, with a possible D match to TRBD1 (5 bases). This CDR3 comprises 16 residues. Trimming removed 11 bases from V and 0 bases from J, with 17 bases in between. CDR1 is MNHEY and CDR2 is SVGEGT in the germline V gene.

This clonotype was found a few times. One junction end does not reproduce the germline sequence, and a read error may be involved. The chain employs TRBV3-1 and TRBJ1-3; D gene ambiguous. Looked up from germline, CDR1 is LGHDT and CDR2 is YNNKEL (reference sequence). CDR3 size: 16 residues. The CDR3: CASSQETRITGYTIYF. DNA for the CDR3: TGTGCCAGCAGCCAAGAGACCAGGATTACTGGATACACCATATATTTT.

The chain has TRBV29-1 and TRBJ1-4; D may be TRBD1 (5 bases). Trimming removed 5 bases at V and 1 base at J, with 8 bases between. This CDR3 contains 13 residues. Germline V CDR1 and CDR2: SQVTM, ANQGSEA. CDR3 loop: CSVTGVTNEKLFF. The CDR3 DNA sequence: TGCAGCGTTACGGGGGTAACTAATGAAAAACTGTTTTTT.

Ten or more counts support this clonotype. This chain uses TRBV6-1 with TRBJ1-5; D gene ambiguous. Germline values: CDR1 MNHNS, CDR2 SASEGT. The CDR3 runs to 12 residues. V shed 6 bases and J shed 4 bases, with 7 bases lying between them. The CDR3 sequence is CASRTGNQPQHF. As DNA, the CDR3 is TGTGCCAGCAGGACGGGAAATCAGCCCCAGCATTTT.

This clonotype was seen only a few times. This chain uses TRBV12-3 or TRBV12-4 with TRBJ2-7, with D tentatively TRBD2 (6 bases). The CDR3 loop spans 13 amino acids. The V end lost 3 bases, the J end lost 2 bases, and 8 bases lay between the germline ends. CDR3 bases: TGTGCCAGCAGTTTCGGGACTCCCTACGAGCAGTACTTC. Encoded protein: CASSFGTPYEQYF.

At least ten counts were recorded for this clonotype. CDR3 region: CASSSGSRRYEQYF. As DNA, the CDR3 is TGTGCCAGCTCAAGCGGGAGTAGGCGGTACGAGCAGTACTTC. The chain employs TRBV18 and TRBJ2-7; 8 nucleotides align to TRBD2. The CDR3 covers 14 residues. Trimming at V came to 5 bases and at J to 4 bases, leaving 7 bases not matched to a gene. Germline V gene lookup returns CDR1 KGHSH and CDR2 LQKENI.